This paragraph covers one T cell receptor beta chain sequence. Source study methods: Estimates of nucleated cell counts were drawn from the amplification of reference gene primers. Assay: immunoSEQ multiplex PCR; the TCRdb copy retains only in-frame clones and omits some. D and trimming were read from the DNA, whereas the V and J calls and clone size are those reported in that table. The data hold about 70,000 clones, with approximately 90% observed a single time. The CDR3 is 15 residues long. V was cut by 4 bases and J by 2 bases, with 13 bases left in between. Germline V gene sequence: CDR1 MGHRA, CDR2 YSYEKL. The source of the sample is a study of blood T cell repertoires in COVID-19. For the study at large: Spain, Italy and the United States supplied samples that represented acute and convalescent COVID-19. PBMCs, B-cell-depleted T cells, or T cells were the source of the cDNA or gDNA that made up the material.

The rearrangement links TRBV4-1 to TRBJ2-3, with D maybe TRBD2 (6 bases). The sequence was collected from a woman of 80 years or more with acute or convalescent COVID-19. The sequenced sample consisted of peripheral blood. The CDR3 coding sequence is TGCGCCAGCAGCCCGGGACTTACATCCACAGATACGCAGTATTTT. Protein: CASSPGLTSTDTQYF.